The 19 T cell receptor beta chains below were found in one sample sequenced in a study of human thymus T cells. The assay was immunoSEQ multiplex PCR, and TCRdb's table has in-frame clones only and misses some. The repertoire holds roughly 120,000 clones, with about 95% as singletons. Resections from corrective heart surgery supplied the thymus tissue. Sequencing was performed on thymus tissue. The receptors here all came from a boy under three years old with a congenital heart defect but otherwise immunologically healthy.

The chain carries TRBV19 and TRBJ1-1; no firm D call. The CDR3 runs 11 residues. CDR1 is LNHDA and CDR2 is SQIVND in the germline V gene (reference sequence). Trimming removed 6 bases at V and 7 bases at J, with 9 bases between. The CDR3 region is CASREVDEAFF. CDR3 coding DNA: TGTGCCAGTAGGGAGGTAGATGAAGCTTTCTTT.

This chain connects TRBV7-9 to TRBJ2-3; 9 nucleotides line up with TRBD2. This CDR3 has 13 residues. The ends lost 6 bases at V and 4 bases at J; junction bases unmatched: 2. Per germline, CDR1 SEHNR and CDR2 FQNEAQ (reference sequence). CDR3 sequence reads: CASRSGGPDTQYF. For the CDR3, the DNA is TGTGCCAGCAGGAGCGGGGGGCCAGATACGCAGTATTTT.

V and J are TRBV19 and TRBJ1-6; perhaps TRBD1 as D (5 bases). Germline V lookup: CDR1 LNHDA, CDR2 SQIVND (reference sequence). V dropped 4 bases and J dropped 6 bases, with 13 bases sitting between them. The CDR3 is 15 residues long. The CDR3 protein is CASSTGTSGNSPLHF. The CDR3 DNA follows: TGTGCCAGTAGTACCGGGACCTCGGGTAATTCACCCCTCCACTTT.

The chain employs TRBV15 and TRBJ2-5, with D perhaps TRBD2 (6 bases). The CDR3 runs 16 residues. V was cut by 1 base and J by 5 bases, with 17 bases left in between. Germline CDR1 reads LNHNV; CDR2 reads YYDKDF (reference sequence). CDR3 DNA: TGTGCCACCAGCAGAGGTCAGGCGGGGCGATGGGAGACCCAGTACTTC. It specifies CATSRGQAGRWETQYF.

The chain carries TRBV5-1 and TRBJ2-3; tentatively, D is TRBD2 (7 bases). CDR1 and CDR2 from the germline V gene are SGHRS and YFSETQ. Trimming cost V 0 bases and J 3 bases, with 20 bases left between them. This CDR3 is built from 18 residues. The CDR3 sequence is CASSLAAGAELRTDTQYF. The CDR3 DNA reads TGCGCCAGCAGCTTGGCGGCGGGGGCTGAATTGCGGACAGATACGCAGTATTTT.

This clone has a single count. At the DNA level, this CDR3 is encoded by other sequences in the same sample as well. The chain has TRBV7-2 and TRBJ1-1; D unresolved. This CDR3 is built from 12 residues. The V end lost 1 base, the J end lost 5 bases, and 5 bases lay between the germline ends. The V gene's germline CDR1 is SGHTA and CDR2 FQGNSA. The CDR3 nucleotides are TGTGCCAGCAGCTTAGGGAGGACTGAAGCTTTCTTT. This gives the protein CASSLGRTEAFF. The full variable domain, rest sourced from reference TRBV7-2 and TRBJ1-1, is GAGVSQSPSNKVTEKGKDVELRCDPISGHTALYWYRQSLGQGLEFLIYFQGNSAPDKSGLPSDRFSAERTGGSVSTLTIQRTQQEDSAVYLCASSLGRTEAFFGQGTRLTVV.

The gene calls are TRBV11-3 and TRBJ2-5; 12 nucleotides align to TRBD2. The length of the CDR3 is 15 residues. Trimming at V came to 5 bases and at J to 3 bases, leaving 4 bases not matched to a gene. Germline loops: CDR1 SGHNT, CDR2 YENEEA. The CDR3 DNA reads TGTGCCAGCAGCGGGGCTAGCGGGGGGGAAGAGACCCAGTACTTC. Translating it yields CASSGASGGEETQYF. The full variable domain, in which reference TRBV11-3 and TRBJ2-5 provide the parts outside the CDR3, is EAGVVQSPRYKIIEKKQPVAFWCNPISGHNTLYWYLQNLGQGPELLIRYENEEAVDDSQLPKDRFSAERLKGVDSTLKIQPAELGDSAVYLCASSGASGGEETQYFGPGTRLLVL.

The chain links TRBV7-2 to TRBJ2-7; possibly TRBD2 for D (5 bases). The V end was cut by 1 base, the J end by 5 bases, with 18 bases between. The germline V gene has CDR1 SGHTA and CDR2 FQGNSA. This CDR3 has 16 amino acids. In DNA form, the CDR3 reads TGTGCCAGCAGCTTAGAGGAGCGGTGGGCCCGGAACGAGCAGTACTTC. Translated, it gives CASSLEERWARNEQYF.

The CDR3 is CASSLRDSQSSYEQYF. The CDR3 DNA sequence: TGCGCCAGCAGCCTAAGGGACTCCCAGAGCTCCTACGAGCAGTACTTC. This sequence joins TRBV5-1 and TRBJ2-7; a weak D match, TRBD2 (6 bases). V gave up 4 bases and J gave up 0 bases, with 17 bases separating them. Germline lookup yields CDR1 SGHRS and CDR2 YFSETQ. The CDR3 runs 16 residues.

The rearrangement links TRBV5-6 to TRBJ1-6; no clear D. This CDR3 has 11 amino acids. Germline V CDR1 and CDR2: SGHDT, YYEEEE. Trimming left V 1 base short and J 14 bases short, with 7 bases between. The CDR3 DNA reads TGTGCCAGCAGCTTGTCGGGGACCCTCCACTTT. Translated, it gives CASSLSGTLHF.

This sequence joins TRBV6-5 and TRBJ2-7; no reliable D call. CDR1 and CDR2 (germline): MNHEY, SVGAGI. Trimming cost V 2 bases and J 3 bases, with 11 bases left between them. CDR3 length: 14 residues. The CDR3 coding sequence is TGTGCCAGCAGTTACAGGGAAAGCGTCTACGAGCAGTACTTC. This sequence encodes CASSYRESVYEQYF.

The J gene is TRBJ1-1, the V gene TRBV7-9; D is ambiguous. The CDR3 has 15 amino acids. The germline gives CDR1 SEHNR, CDR2 FQNEAQ (reference sequence). V was clipped by 1 base and J by 7 bases, with 16 bases between them. CDR3 in DNA: TGTGCCAGCAGCTTAGTCCGGGAGCGTCCCTATGAAGCTTTCTTT. Its protein is CASSLVRERPYEAFF.

The genes are TRBV21-1 and TRBJ1-2. TRBV21-1 is a pseudogene locus. The CDR3 is 18 residues long. CDR3: CASSKGLRGLIPTYGYTF. The CDR3, as DNA: TGTGCCAGCAGCAAAGGGCTTCGCGGGCTAATCCCGACCTATGGCTACACCTTC.

J is TRBJ2-7 and V is TRBV5-1; 9 positions match TRBD2. Germline V gene data show CDR1 as SGHRS and CDR2 as YFSETQ. CDR3 size: 18 residues. V was pared by 0 bases and J by 0 bases, with 10 bases of the junction left unmatched. CDR3 bases: TGCGCCAGCAGCTTGGCCGGTTTAAGGACTAGCGTCTCCTACGAGCAGTACTTC. Protein sequence: CASSLAGLRTSVSYEQYF.

This clone was recorded once. The CDR3 loop is CASSAWIPGQGYNQPQHF. CDR3 bases: TGTGCCAGCAGTGCGTGGATCCCGGGACAGGGATATAATCAGCCCCAGCATTTT. The chain carries TRBV6-1 and TRBJ1-5, with TRBD1 identical over 9 bases. The germline V gene has CDR1 MNHNS and CDR2 SASEGT. CDR3 length: 18 amino acids. The ends lost 4 bases at V and 4 bases at J; junction bases unmatched: 14.

The J gene is TRBJ2-1, the V gene TRBV29-1; 9 nucleotides align to TRBD2. Germline V gene sequence: CDR1 SQVTM, CDR2 ANQGSEA. Trimming cost V 7 bases and J 0 bases; bases outside gene matches: 16. The CDR3 covers 18 residues. The CDR3 protein is CSGLLAGPRLSSYNEQFF. The CDR3 DNA follows: TGCAGCGGTCTACTAGCGGGCCCTCGACTGAGCTCCTACAATGAGCAGTTCTTC.

This clone showed up just once. The chain carries TRBV6-5 and TRBJ2-5; the D is unclear. CDR3 length: 13 residues. V lost 8 bases and J 5 bases, leaving 15 bases between the germline ends. The germline V gene encodes CDR1 MNHEY and CDR2 SVGAGI. Here the CDR3 reads CASGPAKPETQYF. The CDR3 nucleotides are TGTGCCAGCGGCCCAGCTAAGCCCGAGACCCAGTACTTC.

V gene TRBV27 combines with J gene TRBJ2-7; D not certain. The CDR3 contains 13 residues. V lost 8 bases to trimming and J lost 3 bases, with 14 bases between them. Germline lookup yields CDR1 MNHEY and CDR2 SMNVEV (reference sequence). Written as DNA, the CDR3 is TGTGCCAGCGGAAGTTTAGACAACTACGAGCAGTACTTC. This translates into CASGSLDNYEQYF.

The chain is built from TRBV5-4 and TRBJ2-3, with D hard to call. The V gene lost 4 bases and the J gene lost 3 bases, with 15 bases spanning the gap. CDR1 SGHNT and CDR2 YYREEE come from the germline V gene (reference sequence). This CDR3 contains 15 residues. The CDR3 protein is CASSRDFQGTDTQYF. The CDR3 DNA follows: TGTGCCAGCAGCCGTGACTTCCAAGGGACAGATACGCAGTATTTT.